A single TCR beta chain is shown here with its context. These data originate in a study of blood T cell repertoires in COVID-19. The study recruited people aged 18 to 89 years across about 25 US areas. The CDR3 spans 12 residues. V dropped 7 bases and J dropped 6 bases, with 9 bases sitting between them. Sequencing was performed with immunoSEQ multiplex PCR; in TCRdb, only in-frame clones are kept and a portion is missing. Here the sample spans about 200,000 clones, more than 80% being singletons. This receptor was obtained from a man aged 30-40 years who had recovered from COVID-19. The V call is TRBV12-3 or TRBV12-4, the J call TRBJ2-2, with D possibly TRBD2 on 5 matching bases. Sequencing was carried out using PBMCs or T cells enriched from blood (not recorded which). Here the CDR3 reads CASKLGAGELFF. The CDR3 coding sequence is TGTGCCAGCAAACTAGGTGCCGGGGAGCTGTTTTTT.